The 19 T cell receptor beta chains reported below all come from one sample, sequenced in a study of monozygotic twins with inflammatory bowel disease. TCRdb re-analyzed the 5' RACE reads; it lists each CDR3 protein once, without DNA. The sample table includes around 450,000 distinct CDR3 sequences. Material for sequencing was blood. The receptor set was obtained from a human donor with ulcerative colitis or Crohn's disease, or a healthy co-twin of an affected twin (not recorded which).

This CDR3 is CSARGTGGSSGNTIYF. The rearrangement links TRBV20-1 to TRBJ1-3; TCRdb's D call, TRBD1, is unchecked because there is no DNA. Germline assignment: CDR1 DFQATT and CDR2 SNEGSKA (reference sequence). There are 16 residues in the CDR3.

The chain is built from TRBV5-6 and TRBJ1-1. Germline V lookup: CDR1 SGHDT, CDR2 YYEEEE. This CDR3 has 16 residues. The CDR3 region is CASSAGPGVWNTEAFF.

The chain links TRBV23-1 to TRBJ2-7; lacking DNA, the TRBD2 call made by TCRdb goes unchecked. TRBV23-1 is designated an ORF whose function remains uncertain. The CDR3 has 13 amino acids. Here the CDR3 reads CASSLASDHEQYF.

The chain has TRBV6-5 and TRBJ2-7; the D call of TRBD2 rests on TCRdb alone, since no DNA is present to check it. Germline loops: CDR1 MNHEY, CDR2 SVGAGI. The CDR3 consists of 15 residues. CDR3 loop: CASSYYSGSSYEQYF.

The rearrangement links TRBV7-2 to TRBJ1-6; TCRdb's assignment of TRBD1 cannot be checked, as there is no DNA. This CDR3 has 15 amino acids. Germline values: CDR1 SGHTA, CDR2 FQGNSA. The chain's CDR3 is CASSLADPRTSTLHF.

CDR3: CASSQAGMKWAFF. V is TRBV4-3 and J is TRBJ1-1. Germline V CDR1 and CDR2: LGHNA, YSLEER. This CDR3 is built from 13 residues.

The rearrangement links TRBV20-1 to TRBJ1-2; TCRdb names TRBD1, which stays unverified in the absence of DNA. Germline V CDR1 and CDR2: DFQATT, SNEGSKA (reference sequence). The CDR3 has 13 amino acids. The CDR3 here is CRPRSGATDGYTF.

The rearrangement links TRBV7-3 to TRBJ1-1. The CDR3 has 14 amino acids. Germline V gives CDR1 SGHTA, CDR2 FQGTGA. CDR3 residues: CASSTGLPNTEAFF.

CDR3 sequence reads: CASLTLGEQYF. The V gene is TRBV6-1, the J gene TRBJ2-7. Germline CDR1 is MNHNS and CDR2 is SASEGT. There are 11 residues in the CDR3.

The V and J genes are TRBV7-9 and TRBJ2-1. Germline V CDR1 and CDR2: SEHNR, FQNEAQ (reference sequence). This CDR3 contains 13 residues. CDR3 protein: CASSLANGVGQFF.

V gene TRBV5-4 combines with J gene TRBJ2-3; TCRdb outputs TRBD1, but without DNA this stays unchecked. This CDR3 contains 15 residues. CDR1 is SGHNT and CDR2 is YYREEE in the germline V gene (reference sequence). CDR3 sequence reads: CASSSGQGITDTQYF.

The genes are TRBV6-1 and TRBJ2-4; the TRBD2 assignment by TCRdb is unverifiable without DNA. In germline, CDR1 is MNHNS, CDR2 SASEGT. The CDR3 has 15 residues. The CDR3 protein is CASRGGGVAKNIQYF.

The chain couples TRBV20-1 to TRBJ1-2; the TCRdb call, TRBD1, lacks DNA for checking. The CDR3 is 13 amino acids. Per germline, CDR1 DFQATT and CDR2 SNEGSKA (reference sequence). CDR3 amino acids: CSAPRQGLSGYTF.

The J gene is TRBJ2-2, the V gene TRBV4-1; no DNA is available, so the TRBD1 call from TCRdb remains unchecked. CDR1 is MGHRA and CDR2 is YSYEKL in the germline V gene. This CDR3 region has 16 residues. The CDR3 is CASSQDRRGVTGELFF.

The chain links TRBV5-1 to TRBJ2-7; without DNA, the TCRdb call of TRBD2 cannot be checked. Germline CDR1 is SGHRS and CDR2 is YFSETQ. The CDR3 totals 14 residues. CDR3 sequence: CASSFPSLRGEQYF. Full variable domain (missing parts from reference TRBV5-1 and TRBJ2-7): KAGVTQTPRYLIKTRGQQVTLSCSPISGHRSVSWYQQTPGQGLQFLFEYFSETQRNKGNFPGRFSGRQFSNSRSEMNVSTLELGDSALYLCASSFPSLRGEQYFGPGTRLTVT.

The chain carries TRBV10-3 and TRBJ2-1; there is no DNA to check the TCRdb D call of TRBD1. Germline V gene data show CDR1 as ENHRY and CDR2 as SYGVKD. This CDR3 is built from 16 residues. The CDR3 region is CAISVRGASSYNEQFF.

This chain connects TRBV5-1 to TRBJ2-7; without DNA, the TCRdb call of TRBD2 cannot be checked. Germline V lookup: CDR1 SGHRS, CDR2 YFSETQ. This CDR3 region has 13 residues. CDR3 loop: CASSLTREYEQYF.

CDR3 loop: CASSFTAGSYNKQFF. The gene calls are TRBV6-1 and TRBJ2-1; as DNA is missing, the TRBD2 call by TCRdb cannot be tested. The germline gives CDR1 MNHNS, CDR2 SASEGT. The CDR3 runs to 15 residues.

The chain joins TRBV20-1 to TRBJ1-5. Germline V CDR1 and CDR2: DFQATT, SNEGSKA (reference sequence). The CDR3 is made up of 17 amino acids. CDR3 loop: CSARDPTGPPTNQPQHF.